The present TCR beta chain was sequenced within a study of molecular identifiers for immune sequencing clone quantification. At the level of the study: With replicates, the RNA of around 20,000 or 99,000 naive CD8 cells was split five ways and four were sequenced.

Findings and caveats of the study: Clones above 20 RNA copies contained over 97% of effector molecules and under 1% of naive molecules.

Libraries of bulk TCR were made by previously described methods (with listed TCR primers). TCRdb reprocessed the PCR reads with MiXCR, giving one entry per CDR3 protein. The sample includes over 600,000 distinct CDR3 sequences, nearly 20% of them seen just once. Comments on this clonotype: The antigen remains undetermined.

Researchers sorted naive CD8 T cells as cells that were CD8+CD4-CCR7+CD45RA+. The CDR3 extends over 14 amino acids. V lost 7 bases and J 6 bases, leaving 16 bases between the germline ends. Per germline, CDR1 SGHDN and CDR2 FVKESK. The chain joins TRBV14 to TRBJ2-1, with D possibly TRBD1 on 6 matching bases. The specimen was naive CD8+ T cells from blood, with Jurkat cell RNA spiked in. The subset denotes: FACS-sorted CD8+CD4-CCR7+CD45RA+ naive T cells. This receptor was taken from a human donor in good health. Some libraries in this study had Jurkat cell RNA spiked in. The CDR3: CASTTTGSPNEQFF. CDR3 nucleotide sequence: TGTGCCAGCACCACAACAGGGTCCCCCAATGAGCAGTTCTTC.